The 16 T cell receptor beta chains below all came from one sample that was sequenced in a study of cytomegalovirus exposure and HLA in healthy donors (dated by TCRdb to 2015 to 2018). The library was built by means of the immunoSEQ multiplex PCR assay. A mixture of 60 forward primers for TCR Vbeta segments and 13 reverse primers for TCR Jbeta segments was used in the multiplex PCR. TCRdb provides this immuneACCESS table in a form limited to in-frame rearrangements. Some clones are lacking; in checked studies, under half of them reflect an unresolved V gene, and why the rest are absent is not known. Within this sample are some 67,000 clones, with around four fifths of them counted one time only. The ten largest account for approximately 9.8% of the sample. Specimen: PBMCs. The receptors originated from a man between 40 and 49 years old in good health and CMV-seronegative.

This clone has only one observation. This sequence joins TRBV7-2 and TRBJ1-5; D call uncertain. With 1 base removed from V and 4 bases from J, the gap between germline ends came to 11 bases. The CDR3 is 15 amino acids. Germline V lookup: CDR1 SGHTA, CDR2 FQGNSA. The CDR3 DNA sequence: TGTGCCAGCAGCTTAGGCGGTTCTGCGAATCAGCCCCAGCATTTT. This encodes CASSLGGSANQPQHF.

The chain employs TRBV19 and TRBJ1-2; D gene unclear. Looked up from germline, CDR1 is LNHDA and CDR2 is SQIVND (reference sequence). V lost 6 bases and J lost 2, with 10 bases in between. The CDR3 has 13 amino acids. The CDR3 spells CASSDGWNYGYTF. The CDR3 nucleotides are TGTGCCAGTAGCGACGGGTGGAACTATGGCTACACCTTC.

V gene TRBV18 combines with J gene TRBJ2-7; the match to TRBD1 covers 8 bases. V trimming: 3 bases; J trimming: 5 bases; junction bases outside the gene matches: 9. The CDR3 consists of 15 residues. Germline CDR1 and CDR2: KGHSH and LQKENI. This CDR3 reads CASSPGQVRGDEQYF. The CDR3 nucleotides read TGTGCCAGCTCACCGGGACAGGTGAGGGGCGACGAGCAGTACTTC.

The chain links TRBV29-1 to TRBJ2-1, with 12 bases aligning to TRBD2. Germline-derived CDR1 and CDR2 are SQVTM and ANQGSEA. This CDR3 is 15 amino acids long. The V segment lost 1 base and the J segment 3 bases; nucleotides outside the gene matches: 1. The CDR3 sequence: CSVEGTSGNYNEQFF. In DNA, the CDR3 is TGCAGCGTTGAAGGGACTAGCGGGAACTACAATGAGCAGTTCTTC.

Concerning this clone itself: An end of the junction does not agree with germline; a read error may underlie this. This chain links TRBV7-9 with TRBJ2-7; a possible D gene is TRBD1 (6 bases). There are 12 residues in the CDR3. CDR1 is SEHNR, CDR2 FQNEAQ, per germline (reference sequence). The CDR3 nucleotides read TGTTCCAGCAGTCACGCAGGGGCCGAGCAGTACTTC. It is translated as CSSSHAGAEQYF. Combining the CDR3 with reference TRBV7-9 and TRBJ2-7 gives the whole variable domain DTGVSQNPRHKITKRGQNVTFRCDPISEHNRLYWYRQTLGQGPEFLTYFQNEAQLEKSRLLSDRFSAERPKGSFSTLEIQRTEQGDSAMYLCSSSHAGAEQYFGPGTRLTVT.

This CDR3 reads CASSRGQANEKLFF. The CDR3 region has the DNA TGTGCCAGCAGCAGGGGACAGGCTAATGAAAAACTGTTTTTT. The chain has TRBV7-9 and TRBJ1-4, with 8 positions matching TRBD1. This CDR3 region has 14 residues. After removal of 5 bases from V and 3 bases from J, the junction contained 2 bases not matched to a gene. Germline V gene data show CDR1 as SEHNR and CDR2 as FQNEAQ (reference sequence).

The rearrangement links TRBV21-1 to TRBJ2-1; TRBD1, the table's D call, was not compared with the DNA. TRBV21-1 is a pseudogene. There are 15 residues in the CDR3. This CDR3 is CASRKDRGRPNEQFF. The CDR3 DNA sequence: TGTGCCAGCAGGAAGGACAGGGGGCGCCCGAATGAGCAGTTCTTC.

This chain connects TRBV5-1 to TRBJ1-6; TRBD1 is a possible D gene (5 bases). CDR3 length: 13 residues. Between the trimmed V and J ends, which lost 0 bases and 13 bases, there was a span of 11 bases. Germline V gives CDR1 SGHRS, CDR2 YFSETQ. The CDR3 loop reads CASSLDSGNPLHF. In DNA, the CDR3 is TGCGCCAGCAGCTTGGATTCAGGGAATCCCCTCCACTTT.

Notes on this clone: Its ends do not fully match the called genes, so a read error is possible. V is TRBV6-1 and J is TRBJ2-3; D is possibly TRBD2 (7 bases). The J call could be wrong; TRBJ2-5 is a better fit for the DNA end. The CDR3 is 15 residues long. Germline loops: CDR1 MNHNS, CDR2 SASEGT. Written as DNA, the CDR3 is TGCGCCAGCAGTGAACTAGGGGGGGGGCAAGAGACCCAGTACTTC. Amino acid sequence: CASSELGGGQETQYF.

The chain carries TRBV7-9 and TRBJ1-4; D is uncertain. The CDR3 is 12 amino acids. CDR1 is SEHNR and CDR2 is FQNEAQ in the germline V gene (reference sequence). CDR3 bases: TGTTCCGCTGCAGGCCCCCAGGAAAAACTGTTTTTT. Translating it yields CSAAGPQEKLFF.

This chain joins TRBV9 and TRBJ2-3; tentatively, D is TRBD1 (6 bases). V was clipped by 1 base and J by 4 bases, with 7 bases between them. CDR3 length: 13 residues. Germline V gives CDR1 SGDLS, CDR2 YYNGEE. The chain's CDR3 is CASSVSGADTQYF. CDR3 nucleotides: TGTGCCAGCAGCGTATCAGGGGCAGATACGCAGTATTTT.

The CDR3 spells CASSPGSGLAGENGELFF. The CDR3 DNA is TGTGCCAGCAGCCCCGGGAGTGGACTAGCGGGAGAAAACGGGGAGCTGTTTTTT. V and J are TRBV5-6 and TRBJ2-2; 13 positions match TRBD2. The CDR3 runs to 18 residues. The junction had 13 bases not matched to a gene; V was cut back by 4 bases and J by 7 bases. Germline V gene data show CDR1 as SGHDT and CDR2 as YYEEEE.

This rearrangement joins TRBV7-9 to TRBJ2-1; tentatively, D is TRBD2 (5 bases). V dropped 4 bases and J dropped 7 bases, with 14 bases sitting between them. Germline CDR1 and CDR2: SEHNR and FQNEAQ (reference sequence). This CDR3 contains 14 residues. CDR3 nucleotides: TGTGCCAGCAGCTCGGCTAACCGAGGGAATGAGCAGTTCTTC. Translated, it gives CASSSANRGNEQFF.

The gene calls are TRBV7-2 and TRBJ1-1; D is unclear. The CDR3 loop spans 15 amino acids. Germline V gives CDR1 SGHTA, CDR2 FQGNSA. The germline V and J ends were trimmed by 5 bases and 0 bases, with 13 bases remaining between them. The CDR3 DNA sequence: TGTGCCAGCAGCCCTGAGGGAACTATGAACACTGAAGCTTTCTTT. It is translated as CASSPEGTMNTEAFF.

CDR3 sequence reads: CASTLTGFNQPQHF. Written as DNA, the CDR3 is TGTGCCAGCACCCTTACAGGGTTCAATCAGCCCCAGCATTTT. V is TRBV6-1 and J is TRBJ1-5; possibly TRBD1 for D (6 bases). This CDR3 region has 14 residues. Germline V gene sequence: CDR1 MNHNS, CDR2 SASEGT. Trimming removed 7 bases at V and 3 bases at J, with 13 bases between.

The V gene is TRBV2, the J gene TRBJ2-5; no definite D call. The J call is doubtful: the DNA matches TRBJ2-7 better. The germline V gene encodes CDR1 SNHLY and CDR2 FYNNEI. There are 14 residues in the CDR3. In DNA form, the CDR3 reads TGTGCCAGCAGCCGAGTCAGGCCGGCCTACGAGCAGTACTTC. It specifies CASSRVRPAYEQYF.